This T cell receptor (beta chain) was found in a study of blood T cell repertoires in COVID-19. The CDR3 spans 16 residues. Germline lookup yields CDR1 LNHDA and CDR2 SQIVND (reference sequence). V was clipped by 7 bases and J by 9 bases, with 22 bases between them. Method: immunoSEQ multiplex PCR; TCRdb's copy keeps in-frame clones and lacks some. The sample records approximately 350,000 clones, roughly four fifths being singletons. This clonotype originated in a woman aged 50 to 60 who had recovered from COVID-19. The V call is TRBV19, the J call TRBJ1-6; the D gene is possibly TRBD1 (5 bases). The sample taken for sequencing was PBMCs or T cells enriched from blood (not recorded which). CDR3 in DNA: TGTGCCAGTATGCCGGCATGGGTCCAGGGAACTTCACCCCTCCACTTT. Amino acids: CASMPAWVQGTSPLHF.